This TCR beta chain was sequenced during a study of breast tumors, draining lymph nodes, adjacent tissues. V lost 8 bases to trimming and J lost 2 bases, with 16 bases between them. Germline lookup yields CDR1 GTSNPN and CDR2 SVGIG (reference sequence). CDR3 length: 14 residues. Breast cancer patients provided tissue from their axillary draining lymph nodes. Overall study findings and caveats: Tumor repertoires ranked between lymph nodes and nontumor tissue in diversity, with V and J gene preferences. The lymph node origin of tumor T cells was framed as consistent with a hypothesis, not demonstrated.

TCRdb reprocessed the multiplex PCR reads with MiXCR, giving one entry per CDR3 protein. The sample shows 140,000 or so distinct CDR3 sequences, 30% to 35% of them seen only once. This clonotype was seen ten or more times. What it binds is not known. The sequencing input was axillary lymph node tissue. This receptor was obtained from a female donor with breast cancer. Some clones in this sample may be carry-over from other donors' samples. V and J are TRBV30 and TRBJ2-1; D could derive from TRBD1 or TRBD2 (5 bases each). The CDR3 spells CAGYRDGTYNEQFF. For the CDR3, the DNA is TGTGCCGGCTACCGGGACGGCACCTACAATGAGCAGTTCTTC.